A single sample is the source of the 30 T cell receptor beta chains below, sequenced in a study of CD8 T cells in ankylosing spondylitis (dated 2017 in TCRdb). What the work shows at the level of the full study, not this receptor alone: A TCR beta motif made up of several highly homologous amino acid variants appeared to be characteristic of blood from ankylosing spondylitis patients.

These TCRs are of unknown antigen specificity. Receptor libraries were prepared by 5' RACE. Sequencing was performed on an Illumina HiSeq 2500. TCRdb passed the public sequencing reads through fastp at Q25 and MiXCR, retaining productive beta sequences. Rows with a matching CDR3 protein are joined into one entry that keeps the most common DNA and genes. Counted in this sample were about 540,000 distinct CDR3 sequences; 9.5% to 15% of them appeared once. Clones ranked in the top ten supply about 6.5% of the sample. The sequenced sample was blood, either unsorted or a sorted T cell fraction (not recorded which). The source of these receptors is a male donor with ankylosing spondylitis.

The J gene is TRBJ1-1, the V gene TRBV20-1; 9 bases align to TRBD1. With V trimmed by 3 bases and J by 8 bases, 10 bases remained unmatched. The CDR3 length is 14 residues. Germline CDR1 is DFQATT and CDR2 is SNEGSKA (reference sequence). The CDR3 coding sequence is TGCAGTGCTAGCCAAATGGACAGGGGCAAAGAAGCTTTCTTT. Translation: CSASQMDRGKEAFF.

The chain employs TRBV29-1 and TRBJ1-2; no reliable D call. Per the germline V gene, CDR1 is SQVTM and CDR2 is ANQGSEA. The CDR3 covers 12 residues. With 2 bases removed from V and 2 bases from J, the gap between germline ends came to 6 bases. The CDR3 here is CSVELGNYGYTF. Here the CDR3 DNA reads TGCAGCGTTGAACTGGGGAACTATGGCTACACCTTC.

In regard to this clonotype: One end of the junction fails to match germline, which may point to a read error. The rearrangement uses TRBV7-9 and TRBJ2-2; 7 nucleotides line up with TRBD2. The germline gives CDR1 SEHNR, CDR2 FQNEAQ (reference sequence). The CDR3 is 15 amino acids. The CDR3 protein is CASSLSGTNSGELFF. The CDR3 DNA reads as TGTGCCAGCAGCCTATCCGGGACTAACAGCGGGGAGCTGTTTTTT.

The chain employs TRBV29-1 and TRBJ2-7; 8 positions match TRBD1. After removal of 0 bases from V and 7 bases from J, the junction contained 11 bases not matched to a gene. Germline loops: CDR1 SQVTM, CDR2 ANQGSEA. The CDR3 is 15 amino acids. DNA for the CDR3: TGCAGCGTTGAAGATCTCGGCAGGGGGCGAGGGGAGCAGTACTTC. Its protein is CSVEDLGRGRGEQYF.

At least ten counts were recorded for this clonotype. The gene calls are TRBV29-1 and TRBJ2-1; D not resolved. V dropped 7 bases and J dropped 7 bases, with 20 bases sitting between them. The CDR3 contains 14 residues. Germline V gene sequence: CDR1 SQVTM, CDR2 ANQGSEA. DNA for the CDR3: TGCAGCGGGTGTACGACGGGCTTTTCGAATGAGCAGTTCTTC. Translated: CSGCTTGFSNEQFF.

This clonotype showed up many times. V is TRBV5-1 and J is TRBJ2-1, with 9 bases that match TRBD2. There are 16 residues in the CDR3. The J segment lost 1 base and the V segment lost 2 bases, leaving 4 bases of the junction unmatched. Germline CDR1 and CDR2: SGHRS and YFSETQ. The CDR3 DNA reads as TGCGCCAGCAGCTTCGGCGGGAGGGCTTCCTACAATGAGCAGTTCTTC. Translating gives CASSFGGRASYNEQFF.

This clonotype came up many times. The chain recombines TRBV10-1 with TRBJ1-5; the D gene is possibly TRBD1 (5 bases). The germline V gene encodes CDR1 WNHNN and CDR2 SYGVQD (reference sequence). The V gene lost 0 bases and the J gene lost 7 bases, with 7 bases spanning the gap. The CDR3 totals 13 residues. CDR3 loop: CASSESREQPQHF. CDR3 coding DNA: TGCGCCAGCAGTGAGTCCAGGGAACAGCCCCAGCATTTT.

There are a few counts of this clonotype. The rearrangement links TRBV3-1 to TRBJ2-1, with 9 nucleotides matching TRBD1. The V gene's germline CDR1 is LGHDT and CDR2 YNNKEL (reference sequence). The CDR3 has 16 residues. The J segment lost 7 bases and the V segment lost 4 bases, leaving 11 bases of the junction unmatched. The CDR3 loop reads CASSLFTGGSGNEQFF. As DNA, the CDR3 is TGTGCCAGCAGCCTTTTCACAGGGGGCTCGGGGAATGAGCAGTTCTTC.

The J gene is TRBJ2-6, the V gene TRBV11-2, with D uncertain. The CDR3 sequence is 15 residues long. Germline lookup yields CDR1 SGHAT and CDR2 FQNNGV. V was shortened by 4 bases and J by 4 bases, with 11 bases between the two germline ends. Written as DNA, the CDR3 is TGTGCCAGCAGCTCCCGCCCGGCAGGGGCCAACGTCCTGACTTTC. Its protein is CASSSRPAGANVLTF.

The chain has TRBV7-8 and TRBJ1-2, with D possibly being TRBD1 (5 bases). Germline values: CDR1 SGHVS, CDR2 FQNEAQ. The V gene lost 5 bases and the J gene lost 2 bases, with 12 bases spanning the gap. The CDR3 sequence is 14 residues long. The chain's CDR3 is CASSATGPNYGYTF. DNA of the CDR3: TGTGCCAGCAGCGCTACGGGACCAAACTATGGCTACACCTTC.

V is TRBV19 and J is TRBJ2-2; no clear D gene. Germline CDR1 LNHDA, CDR2 SQIVND (reference sequence). This CDR3 contains 11 residues. The V end lost 10 bases, the J end lost 6 bases, and 9 bases lay between the germline ends. The CDR3 region is CATSRSGELFF. The CDR3 DNA reads TGTGCCACGAGCAGGTCCGGGGAGCTGTTTTTT.

This clonotype was recorded a few times. The rearrangement uses TRBV5-4 and TRBJ2-5; 15 positions match TRBD2. Unmatched junction bases numbered 4, after V lost 3 bases and J lost 4 bases. The CDR3 is made up of 16 amino acids. Germline V gives CDR1 SGHNT, CDR2 YYREEE (reference sequence). CDR3 protein: CASSWGLAGGAETQYF. In DNA form, the CDR3 reads TGTGCCAGCAGCTGGGGACTAGCGGGAGGAGCAGAGACCCAGTACTTC.

The chain combines TRBV5-1 with TRBJ1-1; tentative D call: TRBD1 (5 bases). CDR1 SGHRS and CDR2 YFSETQ come from the germline V gene. This CDR3 region has 15 residues. Trimming left V 0 bases short and J 2 bases short, with 11 bases between. The CDR3 reads CASSLGETANTEAFF. CDR3 in DNA: TGCGCCAGCAGCTTGGGAGAGACAGCAAACACTGAAGCTTTCTTT.

The chain has TRBV20-1 and TRBJ2-3; either TRBD1 or TRBD2 may fit D (5 bases each). The CDR3 spans 15 residues. The germline V gene encodes CDR1 DFQATT and CDR2 SNEGSKA (reference sequence). The germline V and J ends were trimmed by 0 bases and 9 bases, with 19 bases remaining between them. The CDR3 DNA is TGCAGTGCTAGAGATCGGGTACTTTCCGGGACCACGCAGTATTTT. It translates to CSARDRVLSGTTQYF.

The chain employs TRBV12-5 and TRBJ1-5; TRBD1 might be the D (6 bases). CDR1 is LGHNT, CDR2 FRNRAP, per germline. V dropped 1 base and J dropped 7 bases, with 8 bases sitting between them. This CDR3 comprises 13 residues. This chain's CDR3 is CASGLEGGQPQHF. The CDR3 bases are TGTGCTAGTGGTTTGGAGGGGGGCCAGCCCCAGCATTTT.

The chain carries TRBV7-2 and TRBJ2-1, with D hard to call. Germline loops: CDR1 SGHTA, CDR2 FQGNSA. This CDR3 is 12 amino acids long. V was cut by 6 bases and J by 6 bases, with 9 bases left in between. As DNA, the CDR3 is TGTGCCAGCAGTAAATCTCGCAATGAGCAGTTCTTC. It codes for CASSKSRNEQFF.

The chain links TRBV6-2 or TRBV6-3 to TRBJ2-5, with 9 positions matching TRBD2. This CDR3 region has 15 residues. CDR1 and CDR2 from the germline V gene are MNHEY and SVGEGT. J gave up 1 base and V 1 base, and 1 base lay outside the gene matches. CDR3 in DNA: TGTGCCAGCAGTTACTTAGCGGGAGCCCAAGAGACCCAGTACTTC. It yields the protein CASSYLAGAQETQYF.

This clonotype was counted a few times. The rearrangement links TRBV20-1 to TRBJ2-6, with D unclear. Trimming stripped 5 bases from V and 4 bases from J, with 12 bases between. Per the germline V gene, CDR1 is DFQATT and CDR2 is SNEGSKA (reference sequence). The CDR3 extends over 14 amino acids. The CDR3 sequence is CSAPRAVGANVLTF. The CDR3, as DNA: TGCAGTGCTCCCCGTGCTGTCGGGGCCAACGTCCTGACTTTC.

This clonotype was observed many times. The chain uses TRBV29-1 and TRBJ1-3; D remains unclear. This CDR3 contains 13 residues. Germline CDR1 SQVTM, CDR2 ANQGSEA. Trimming took 7 bases from V and 5 from J, leaving 15 bases between them. Written as DNA, the CDR3 is TGCAGCGCTGCCCTGCTTAATAGAAACACCATATATTTT. Protein: CSAALLNRNTIYF.

The chain joins TRBV27 to TRBJ1-5, with 9 bases matching TRBD1. V trimming: 6 bases; J trimming: 6 bases; junction bases outside the gene matches: 3. CDR1 MNHEY and CDR2 SMNVEV come from the germline V gene (reference sequence). This CDR3 has 13 amino acids. DNA for the CDR3: TGTGCCAGCAGCTTGACAGGGGGTCAGCCCCAGCATTTT. This encodes CASSLTGGQPQHF.

The chain recombines TRBV25-1 with TRBJ2-6; no clear D. Germline CDR1 and CDR2: MGHDK and SYGVNS. The ends were cut back, 3 bases at V and 0 bases at J, with 12 bases in the middle. The length of the CDR3 is 17 residues. The CDR3 loop is CASSDVHGRSGANVLTF. The CDR3 nucleotides are TGTGCCAGCAGTGATGTGCACGGGCGCTCTGGGGCCAACGTCCTGACTTTC.

The rearrangement uses TRBV6-5 and TRBJ2-3, with D perhaps TRBD2 (6 bases). V lost 5 bases and J 2 bases, leaving 17 bases between the germline ends. The CDR3 runs 16 residues. The germline gives CDR1 MNHEY, CDR2 SVGAGI. The CDR3 region has the DNA TGTGCCAGCAGTCTACCTCGGGGGAGGCACACAGATACGCAGTATTTT. Encoded protein: CASSLPRGRHTDTQYF.

This clonotype was detected ten times or more. The chain uses TRBV12-3 or TRBV12-4 and TRBJ2-1; 12 nucleotides agree with TRBD2. The CDR3 is made up of 17 amino acids. The trim removed 2 bases at V and 5 bases at J, leaving 7 bases unmatched. As DNA, the CDR3 is TGTGCCAGCAGTTTAAATTTCCGACTAGCGGGAGACAATGAGCAGTTCTTC. This translates into CASSLNFRLAGDNEQFF.

The chain recombines TRBV6-2 or TRBV6-3 with TRBJ2-4; a possible D gene is TRBD1 (5 bases). Deletions cut 6 bases from V and 9 bases from J, with 12 bases between. The germline CDR1 and CDR2 sequences are MNHEY and SVGEGT. The CDR3 runs to 12 residues. The CDR3 here is CASSLRVCIQYF. CDR3 coding DNA: TGTGCCAGCAGCCTCAGGGTTTGCATTCAGTACTTC.

In this sample, this clonotype turned up a few times. The chain joins TRBV7-2 to TRBJ1-1; D gene ambiguous. Germline CDR1 is SGHTA and CDR2 is FQGNSA. There are 14 residues in the CDR3. V dropped 5 bases and J dropped 0 bases, with 10 bases sitting between them. The CDR3 DNA reads as TGTGCCAGCAGCCCCCTGAAGATGAACACTGAAGCTTTCTTT. Translation gives CASSPLKMNTEAFF.

About this clonotype itself: One base away lies a much larger clone, so this may be a sequencing read error. The chain couples TRBV5-1 to TRBJ1-3; perhaps TRBD1 as D (5 bases). CDR1 SGHRS and CDR2 YFSETQ come from the germline V gene. This CDR3 is built from 15 residues. Here the CDR3 reads CSSSLDGTSGNTIYF. CDR3 sequence (DNA): TGCTCCAGCAGCTTGGACGGGACCTCTGGAAACACCATATATTTT.

This clonotype was counted a few times. The rearrangement links TRBV20-1 to TRBJ1-1; D is perhaps TRBD1 (5 bases). The CDR3 covers 12 residues. The V gene's germline CDR1 is DFQATT and CDR2 SNEGSKA (reference sequence). The V gene lost 5 bases and the J gene lost 7 bases, with 14 bases spanning the gap. In nucleotides, the CDR3 is TGCAGTGCTGGACTGAGGGGACTTGAAGCTTTCTTT. It is translated as CSAGLRGLEAFF.

The rearrangement links TRBV7-6 to TRBJ2-2; D is undetermined. Germline V CDR1 and CDR2: SGHVS, FNYEAQ. The CDR3 length is 12 residues. V was pared by 5 bases and J by 9 bases, with 10 bases between. The CDR3 reads CASSQEPRELFF. DNA for the CDR3: TGTGCCAGCAGCCAAGAGCCCCGGGAGCTGTTTTTT.

In this sample, this clonotype turned up a few times. DNA of the CDR3: TGTGCCAGCAGCCAATCCCGACTAGCGGGAGCCCACAATGAGCAGTTCTTC. Its protein product is CASSQSRLAGAHNEQFF. The rearrangement joins TRBV16 to TRBJ2-1; 12 bases map to TRBD2. J was trimmed by 5 bases and V by 0 bases; bases with no gene match: 5. This CDR3 region has 17 residues. In germline, CDR1 is KGHSY, CDR2 FQNENV.

The chain employs TRBV7-8 and TRBJ2-7, with unresolved D. This CDR3 spans 13 amino acids. Trimming removed 1 base at V and 1 base at J, with 5 bases between. CDR1 and CDR2 (germline): SGHVS, FQNEAQ. CDR3 in DNA: TGTGCCAGCAGCTTAGGCCGATCCTACGAGCAGTACGTC. Protein product: CASSLGRSYEQYV.